The 4 T cell receptor beta chains reported below all come from one sample, sequenced in a study of CD8+CD57+ T cells in acquired aplastic anemia. Profiling of TCR beta VDJ combinations and CDR3 sequences used genomic DNA as template. MiXCR was run by TCRdb on the reads, yielding one entry per CDR3 protein. Of approximately 470,000 distinct CDR3 sequences in the sample, around 32% were seen once. Whoever was chosen for sequencing had shown CD8+CD57+ cell expansion by flow cytometry. Sequencing used sorted CD4+, CD8+, or CD8+CD57+ T cells (not recorded which) from PBMCs. The source of these receptors is a human donor with aplastic anemia.

Many counts were recorded for this clonotype. V is TRBV7-2 and J is TRBJ2-7, with D possibly being TRBD1 (6 bases). The CDR3 contains 16 residues. V was cut by 2 bases and J by 0 bases, with 14 bases left in between. Per the germline V gene, CDR1 is SGHTA and CDR2 is FQGNSA. The DNA of the CDR3 is TGTGCCAGCAGCTTAAGGATGACGGACAGCTCCTACGAGCAGTACTTC. Its protein product is CASSLRMTDSSYEQYF.

The chain couples TRBV6-6 to TRBJ2-5; perhaps TRBD2 as D (6 bases). In germline, CDR1 is MNHNY, CDR2 SVGAGI (reference sequence). The CDR3 consists of 13 residues. V was cut by 2 bases and J by 5 bases, with 9 bases left in between. CDR3 amino acids: CASSYPGVETQYF. The CDR3 DNA follows: TGTGCCAGCAGTTACCCGGGAGTGGAGACCCAGTACTTC.

V and J are TRBV6-1 and TRBJ2-7; D remains ambiguous. Trimming stripped 7 bases from V and 2 bases from J, with 12 bases between. The CDR3 spans 13 residues. Germline CDR1 reads MNHNS; CDR2 reads SASEGT. The CDR3, as DNA: TGTGCCAGCAACCCGCCCGGAACCTACGAGCAGTACTTC. It yields the protein CASNPPGTYEQYF.

A few counts support this clonotype. This chain links TRBV4-3 with TRBJ2-1; D is unclear. The length of the CDR3 is 15 residues. Germline values: CDR1 LGHNA, CDR2 YSLEER. V was pared by 0 bases and J by 0 bases, with 6 bases between. CDR3 residues: CASSQEVSSYNEQFF. The CDR3 coding sequence is TGCGCCAGCAGCCAAGAAGTCAGCTCCTACAATGAGCAGTTCTTC.